This T cell receptor (beta chain) was sequenced during a study of T cell changes during pregnancy in multiple sclerosis. The assay was immunoSEQ multiplex PCR, and TCRdb's table has in-frame clones only and misses some. The table includes approximately 52,000 clones, just over 85% detected once. A single count supports this clone. Specimen: CD4+ T cells from peripheral blood mononuclear cells, collected in the second trimester of pregnancy. This receptor was identified in a female donor with multiple sclerosis, enrolled in a pregnancy study.

DNA for the CDR3: TGTGCCAGCAGCATACGGACAGGGGGGTATGAAGAGCAGTACTTC. Amino acid sequence: CASSIRTGGYEEQYF. The gene calls are TRBV5-4 and TRBJ2-7; 10 positions agree with TRBD1. Trimming at V came to 4 bases and at J to 7 bases, leaving 11 bases not matched to a gene. The CDR3 is 15 residues long. CDR1 is SGHNT and CDR2 is YYREEE in the germline V gene (reference sequence).